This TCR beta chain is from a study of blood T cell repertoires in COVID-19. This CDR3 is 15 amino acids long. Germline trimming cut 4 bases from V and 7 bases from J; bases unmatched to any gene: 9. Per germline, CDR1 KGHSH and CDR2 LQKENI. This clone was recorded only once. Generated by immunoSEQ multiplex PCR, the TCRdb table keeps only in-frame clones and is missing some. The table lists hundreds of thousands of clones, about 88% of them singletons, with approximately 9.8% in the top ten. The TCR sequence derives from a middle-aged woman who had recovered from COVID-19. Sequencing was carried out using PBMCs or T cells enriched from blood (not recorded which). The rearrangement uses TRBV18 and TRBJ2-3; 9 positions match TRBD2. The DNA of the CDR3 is TGTGCCAGCTCACGTACTAGCGGGCTGGGGAATACGCAGTATTTT. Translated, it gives CASSRTSGLGNTQYF.